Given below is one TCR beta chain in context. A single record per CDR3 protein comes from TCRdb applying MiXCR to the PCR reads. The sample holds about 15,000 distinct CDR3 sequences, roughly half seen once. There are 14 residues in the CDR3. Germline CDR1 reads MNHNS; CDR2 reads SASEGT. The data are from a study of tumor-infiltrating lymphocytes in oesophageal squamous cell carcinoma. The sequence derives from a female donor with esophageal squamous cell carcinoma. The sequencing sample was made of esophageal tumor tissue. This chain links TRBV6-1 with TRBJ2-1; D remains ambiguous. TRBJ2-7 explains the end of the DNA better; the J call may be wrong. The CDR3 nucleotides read TGTGCCAGCAGCCCCCTCAACTCCTACAATGAGCAGTACTTC. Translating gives CASSPLNSYNEQYF.